One and the same sample provided the 18 T cell receptor beta chains below, sequenced in a study of T cell responses to AZD1222 COVID-19 vaccine. The data were produced by immunoSEQ multiplex PCR, yet TCRdb's version contains in-frame clones alone and is incomplete. The repertoire holds 130,000 or so clones, with approximately 92% as singletons. The material sequenced was peripheral blood, taken on day 0 of AZD1222 vaccination. The receptor set was obtained from an adult in good health.

The chain employs TRBV2 and TRBJ1-5; D might be TRBD1 (5 bases). Germline V gene lookup returns CDR1 SNHLY and CDR2 FYNNEI. With 8 bases removed from V and 2 bases from J, the gap between germline ends came to 19 bases. The CDR3 length is 16 residues. The CDR3 here is CASGELGRGGNQPQHF. Written as DNA, the CDR3 is TGTGCCAGCGGGGAATTGGGGCGAGGCGGCAATCAGCCCCAGCATTTT.

J is TRBJ2-3 and V is TRBV4-1; 9 nucleotides line up with TRBD2. With V trimmed by 2 bases and J by 0 bases, 3 bases remained unmatched. The germline V gene has CDR1 MGHRA and CDR2 YSYEKL. There are 16 residues in the CDR3. The CDR3 sequence is CASSQRLAASTDTQYF. The CDR3 DNA sequence: TGCGCCAGCAGCCAAAGACTAGCGGCTAGCACAGATACGCAGTATTTT.

The chain couples TRBV21-1 to TRBJ2-1. TRBV21-1 is a recognized pseudogene. The length of the CDR3 is 19 residues. CDR3 residues: CASSKEVRKKRLSYNEQFF. For the CDR3, the DNA is TGTGCCAGCAGCAAAGAGGTCAGGAAAAAGCGCCTCTCCTACAATGAGCAGTTCTTC.

This chain joins TRBV7-2 and TRBJ1-5, with 11 bases aligning to TRBD1. This CDR3 is built from 19 residues. After removal of 5 bases from V and 1 base from J, the junction contained 13 bases not matched to a gene. Germline values: CDR1 SGHTA, CDR2 FQGNSA. CDR3 bases: TGTGCCAGCAGCCTAGGCGCCGGGACAGGGGGGTGGAGCAATCAGCCCCAGCATTTT. Protein product: CASSLGAGTGGWSNQPQHF.

The CDR3 sequence is CASSVAGFGNTIYF. CDR3 DNA: TGTGCCAGCAGCGTTGCAGGGTTTGGAAACACCATATATTTT. The V and J genes are TRBV9 and TRBJ1-3, with TRBD1 as a possible D gene (5 bases). Trimming stripped 2 bases from V and 3 bases from J, with 9 bases between. The germline CDR1 and CDR2 sequences are SGDLS and YYNGEE. CDR3 length: 14 residues. The whole variable domain, filled in from reference TRBV9 and TRBJ1-3, reads DSGVTQTPKHLITATGQRVTLRCSPRSGDLSVYWYQQSLDQGLQFLIQYYNGEERAKGNILERFSAQQFPDLHSELNLSSLELGDSALYFCASSVAGFGNTIYFGEGSWLTVV.

The V gene is TRBV7-3, the J gene TRBJ2-2, with TRBD2 matching over 14 bases. The CDR3 extends over 16 amino acids. Germline loops: CDR1 SGHTA, CDR2 FQGTGA. Trimming at V came to 5 bases and at J to 8 bases, leaving 7 bases not matched to a gene. The CDR3 loop reads CASSQGTSGRLGELFF. The CDR3 DNA reads TGTGCCAGCAGCCAGGGGACTAGCGGGAGATTAGGGGAGCTGTTTTTT.

In DNA, the CDR3 is TGCAGCGTTGAAGTGGGTGGCTACACCTTC. This codes for CSVEVGGYTF. The chain combines TRBV29-1 with TRBJ1-2; D is uncertain. Trimming cost V 1 base and J 7 bases, with 4 bases left between them. Germline V gene sequence: CDR1 SQVTM, CDR2 ANQGSEA. The CDR3 sequence is 10 residues long.

The chain carries TRBV24-1 and TRBJ2-3, with D hard to call. V dropped 12 bases and J dropped 6 bases, with 24 bases sitting between them. The CDR3 has 15 amino acids. Germline V gene sequence: CDR1 KGHDR, CDR2 SFDVKD. The DNA of the CDR3 is TGTGCCTCCTCTGAAGGTCGCATGGGTCCGGATACGCAGTATTTT. Its translation is CASSEGRMGPDTQYF.

The chain links TRBV4-1 to TRBJ2-1; 8 bases are a match to TRBD2. This CDR3 comprises 17 residues. With V trimmed by 0 bases and J by 2 bases, 6 bases remained unmatched. Germline V gene lookup returns CDR1 MGHRA and CDR2 YSYEKL. The CDR3 here is CASSQEGREGPYNEQFF. CDR3 DNA sequence: TGCGCCAGCAGCCAAGAAGGCCGGGAGGGCCCCTACAATGAGCAGTTCTTC.

This chain joins TRBV30 and TRBJ1-1; no firm D call. CDR3 length: 13 residues. Between the trimmed V and J ends, which lost 0 bases and 4 bases, there was a span of 9 bases. Per the germline V gene, CDR1 is GTSNPN and CDR2 is SVGIG (reference sequence). CDR3 in DNA: TGTGCCTGGAGTGTTGGTCCGGCCACTGAAGCTTTCTTT. Its protein is CAWSVGPATEAFF.

CDR3 loop: CASSQRVGKETQYF. CDR3 DNA: TGTGCCAGCAGTCAGCGAGTTGGTAAAGAGACCCAGTACTTC. The chain couples TRBV6-2 or TRBV6-3 to TRBJ2-5; D not certain. The CDR3 is 14 residues long. The V gene lost 5 bases and the J gene lost 3 bases, with 13 bases spanning the gap. Germline V gene lookup returns CDR1 MNHEY and CDR2 SVGEGT.

The rearrangement joins TRBV6-1 to TRBJ2-5; perhaps TRBD2 as D (6 bases). CDR1 and CDR2 (germline): MNHNS, SASEGT. Deletions cut 2 bases from V and 5 bases from J, with 18 bases between. This CDR3 region has 16 residues. The DNA of the CDR3 is TGTGCCAGCAGTGAACGGCCCACGGGGGTGAGGGAGACCCAGTACTTC. Residues: CASSERPTGVRETQYF.

CDR3 nucleotide sequence: TGTGCCACCAGCAGAGATCTAATCAATGGACACTATGGCTACACCTTC. Amino acids: CATSRDLINGHYGYTF. V and J are TRBV15 and TRBJ1-2; D is unresolved. V was clipped by 0 bases and J by 3 bases, with 14 bases between them. Germline V lookup: CDR1 LNHNV, CDR2 YYDKDF (reference sequence). CDR3 size: 16 residues.

The rearrangement uses TRBV2 and TRBJ1-4, with D unresolved. V lost 8 bases to trimming and J lost 4 bases, with 5 bases between them. The CDR3 is made up of 11 amino acids. Germline V lookup: CDR1 SNHLY, CDR2 FYNNEI. CDR3 bases: TGTGCCAGCTTCCATAATGAAAAACTGTTTTTT. The encoded protein is CASFHNEKLFF.

This chain links TRBV19 with TRBJ1-5, with D maybe TRBD1 (5 bases). CDR3 length: 17 amino acids. Trimming took 3 bases from V and 4 from J, leaving 19 bases between them. Germline V gives CDR1 LNHDA, CDR2 SQIVND (reference sequence). The CDR3, as DNA: TGTGCCAGTAGTATTACTGTAGGAAACAGGCGGAATCAGCCCCAGCATTTT. It specifies CASSITVGNRRNQPQHF.

Points on this clone: Additional DNA sequences in this sample encode the identical CDR3. J is TRBJ1-2 and V is TRBV4-2; D not resolved. Germline V gene lookup returns CDR1 LGHNA and CDR2 YNFKEQ. V dropped 3 bases and J dropped 3 bases, with 5 bases sitting between them. The length of the CDR3 is 12 residues. CDR3 in amino acids: CASSQGYYGYTF. The CDR3 bases are TGTGCCAGCAGCCAGGGTTACTATGGCTACACCTTC.

V usage is TRBV6-1 and J usage is TRBJ2-3, with 7 bases matching TRBD2. In germline, CDR1 is MNHNS, CDR2 SASEGT. The CDR3 loop spans 16 amino acids. Losses at the gene ends were 1 base for V and 2 bases for J; bases not matched to a gene: 6. The CDR3 sequence is CASSEGASGDTDTQYF. Written as DNA, the CDR3 is TGTGCCAGCAGTGAAGGGGCTAGCGGTGACACAGATACGCAGTATTTT.

The V and J genes are TRBV5-6 and TRBJ2-3; 14 nucleotides agree with TRBD2. The CDR3 sequence is 17 residues long. The junction had 7 bases not matched to a gene; V was cut back by 3 bases and J by 4 bases. Germline V gives CDR1 SGHDT, CDR2 YYEEEE. The chain's CDR3 is CASSWRTSGRKADTQYF. Here the CDR3 DNA reads TGTGCCAGCAGCTGGAGGACTAGCGGGAGGAAGGCAGATACGCAGTATTTT.